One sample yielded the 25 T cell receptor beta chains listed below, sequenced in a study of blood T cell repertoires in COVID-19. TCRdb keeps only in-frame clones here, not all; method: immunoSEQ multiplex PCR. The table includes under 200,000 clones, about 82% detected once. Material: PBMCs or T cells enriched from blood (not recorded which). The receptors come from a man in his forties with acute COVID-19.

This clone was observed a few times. For the CDR3, the DNA is TGTGCCAGCAGCCTTGACGGGACAGTCACCGGGGAGCTGTTTTTT. As protein: CASSLDGTVTGELFF. The chain uses TRBV3-1 (or the pseudogene TRBV3-2) and TRBJ2-2; TRBD1 matches 7 bases. The CDR3 is made up of 15 amino acids. Losses at the gene ends were 4 bases for V and 4 bases for J; bases not matched to a gene: 6. CDR1 and CDR2 from the germline V gene are LGHDT and YNNKEL (reference sequence).

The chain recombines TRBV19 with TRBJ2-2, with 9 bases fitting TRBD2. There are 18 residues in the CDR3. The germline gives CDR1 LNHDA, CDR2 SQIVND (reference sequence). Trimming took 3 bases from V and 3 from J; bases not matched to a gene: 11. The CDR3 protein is CASSIGPTSGLDTGELFF. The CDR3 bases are TGTGCCAGTAGTATTGGACCTACTAGCGGGCTAGACACCGGGGAGCTGTTTTTT.

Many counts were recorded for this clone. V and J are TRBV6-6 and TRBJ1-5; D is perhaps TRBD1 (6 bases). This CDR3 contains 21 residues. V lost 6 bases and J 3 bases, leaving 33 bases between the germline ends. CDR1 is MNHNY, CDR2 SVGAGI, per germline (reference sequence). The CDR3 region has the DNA TGTGCCAGCAGCCTCAAATCTCCCCCTGCGGGGGCAGCCTGGGACAATCAGCCCCAGCATTTT. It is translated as CASSLKSPPAGAAWDNQPQHF.

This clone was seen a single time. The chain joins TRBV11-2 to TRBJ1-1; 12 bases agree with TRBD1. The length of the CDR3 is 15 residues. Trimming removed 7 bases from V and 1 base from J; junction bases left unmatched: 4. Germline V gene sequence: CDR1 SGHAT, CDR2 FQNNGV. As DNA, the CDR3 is TGTGCCAGCACCGGGACAGGGGGCCGGAACACTGAAGCTTTCTTT. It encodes CASTGTGGRNTEAFF. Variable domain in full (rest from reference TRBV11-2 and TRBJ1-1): EAGVAQSPRYKIIEKRQSVAFWCNPISGHATLYWYQQILGQGPKLLIQFQNNGVVDDSQLPKDRFSAERLKGVDSTLKIQPAKLEDSAVYLCASTGTGGRNTEAFFGQGTRLTVV.

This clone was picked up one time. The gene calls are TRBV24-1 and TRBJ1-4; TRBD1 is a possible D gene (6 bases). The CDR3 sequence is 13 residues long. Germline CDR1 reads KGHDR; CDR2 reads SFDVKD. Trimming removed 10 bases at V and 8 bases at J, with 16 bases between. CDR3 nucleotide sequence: TGTGCCACTTCAGGACGGGGGGGCGAAAAACTGTTTTTT. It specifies CATSGRGGEKLFF.

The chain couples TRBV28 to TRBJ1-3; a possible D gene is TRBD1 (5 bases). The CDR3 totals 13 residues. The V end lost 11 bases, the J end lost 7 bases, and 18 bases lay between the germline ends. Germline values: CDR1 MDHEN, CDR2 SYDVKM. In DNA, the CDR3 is TGTGCCTGCTCCATGGAGGGGAGGAACACCATATATTTT. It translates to CACSMEGRNTIYF.

The CDR3 region has the DNA TGTGCCATTTACGCGGGGGGGATTACTAACTATGGCTACACCTTC. Residues: CAIYAGGITNYGYTF. J is TRBJ1-2 and V is TRBV10-3; D is perhaps TRBD1 (5 bases). Between the trimmed V and J ends, which lost 9 bases and 0 bases, there was a span of 17 bases. The germline gives CDR1 ENHRY, CDR2 SYGVKD. The CDR3 runs to 15 residues.

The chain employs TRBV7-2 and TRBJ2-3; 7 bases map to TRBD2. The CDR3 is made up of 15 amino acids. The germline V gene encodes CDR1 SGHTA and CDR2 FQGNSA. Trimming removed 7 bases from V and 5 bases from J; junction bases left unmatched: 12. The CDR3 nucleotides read TGTGCCAGCACCGCAACCTTAGCGGGCCAAGATACGCAGTATTTT. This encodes CASTATLAGQDTQYF.

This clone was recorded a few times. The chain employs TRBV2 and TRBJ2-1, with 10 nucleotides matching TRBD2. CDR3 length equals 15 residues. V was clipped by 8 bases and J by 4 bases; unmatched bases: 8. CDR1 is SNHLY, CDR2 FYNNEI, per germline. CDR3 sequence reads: CASSWLAGDYNEQFF. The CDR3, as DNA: TGTGCCAGCTCTTGGCTAGCGGGGGATTACAATGAGCAGTTCTTC. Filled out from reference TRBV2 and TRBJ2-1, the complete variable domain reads EPEVTQTPSHQVTQMGQEVILRCVPISNHLYFYWYRQILGQKVEFLVSFYNNEISEKSEIFDDQFSVERPDGSNFTLKIRSTKLEDSAMYFCASSWLAGDYNEQFFGPGTRLTVL.

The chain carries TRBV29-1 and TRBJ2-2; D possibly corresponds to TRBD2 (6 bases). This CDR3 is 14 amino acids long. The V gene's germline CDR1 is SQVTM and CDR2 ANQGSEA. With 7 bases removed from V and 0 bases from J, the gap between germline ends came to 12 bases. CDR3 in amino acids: CSARRDSNTGELFF. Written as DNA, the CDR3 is TGCAGCGCGCGTAGGGACTCGAACACCGGGGAGCTGTTTTTT.

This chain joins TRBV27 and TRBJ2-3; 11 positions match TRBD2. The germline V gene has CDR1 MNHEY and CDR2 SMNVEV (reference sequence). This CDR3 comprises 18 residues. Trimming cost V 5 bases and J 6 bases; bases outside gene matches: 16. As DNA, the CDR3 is TGTGCCAGCAGTCCCTGGCCCCCGACTAGCGGGAAACCCGATACGCAGTATTTT. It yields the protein CASSPWPPTSGKPDTQYF.

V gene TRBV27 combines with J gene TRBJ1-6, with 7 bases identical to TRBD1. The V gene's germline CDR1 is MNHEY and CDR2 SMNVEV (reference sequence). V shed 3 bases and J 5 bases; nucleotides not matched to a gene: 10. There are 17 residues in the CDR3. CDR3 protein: CASSFLGQLKNNSPLHF. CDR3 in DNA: TGTGCCAGCAGTTTCTTGGGACAGCTAAAAAATAATTCACCCCTCCACTTT.

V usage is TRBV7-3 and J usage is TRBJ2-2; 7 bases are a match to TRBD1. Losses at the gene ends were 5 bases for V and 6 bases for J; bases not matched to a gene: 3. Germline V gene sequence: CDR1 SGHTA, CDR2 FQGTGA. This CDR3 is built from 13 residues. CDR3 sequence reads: CASSQQGPGELFF. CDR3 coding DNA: TGTGCCAGCAGCCAACAGGGGCCCGGGGAGCTGTTTTTT.

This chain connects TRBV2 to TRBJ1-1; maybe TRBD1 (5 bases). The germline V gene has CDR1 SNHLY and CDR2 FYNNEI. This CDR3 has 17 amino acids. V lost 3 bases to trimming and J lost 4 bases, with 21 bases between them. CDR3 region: CASSEGRRGRSRTEAFF. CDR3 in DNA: TGTGCCAGCAGTGAGGGTAGGAGGGGAAGAAGTCGCACTGAAGCTTTCTTT.

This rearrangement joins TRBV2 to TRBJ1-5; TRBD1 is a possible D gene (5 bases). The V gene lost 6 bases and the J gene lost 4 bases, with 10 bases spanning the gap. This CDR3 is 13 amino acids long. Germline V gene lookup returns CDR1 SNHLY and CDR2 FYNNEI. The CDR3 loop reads CASRPQGNQPQHF. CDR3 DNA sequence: TGTGCCAGCAGACCCCAGGGAAATCAGCCCCAGCATTTT.

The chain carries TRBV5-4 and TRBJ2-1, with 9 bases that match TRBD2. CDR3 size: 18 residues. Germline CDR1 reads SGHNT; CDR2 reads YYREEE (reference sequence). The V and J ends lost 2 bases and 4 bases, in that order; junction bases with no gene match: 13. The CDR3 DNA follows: TGTGCCAGCAGCTTTCGGGGACTAGCCCTTTATCTATACAATGAGCAGTTCTTC. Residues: CASSFRGLALYLYNEQFF.

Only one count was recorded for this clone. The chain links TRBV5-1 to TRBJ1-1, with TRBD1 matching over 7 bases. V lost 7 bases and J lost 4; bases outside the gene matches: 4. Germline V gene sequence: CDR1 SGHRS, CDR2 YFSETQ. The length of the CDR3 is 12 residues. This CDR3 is CASRRGPTEAFF. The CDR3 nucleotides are TGCGCCAGCCGAAGGGGGCCCACTGAAGCTTTCTTT.

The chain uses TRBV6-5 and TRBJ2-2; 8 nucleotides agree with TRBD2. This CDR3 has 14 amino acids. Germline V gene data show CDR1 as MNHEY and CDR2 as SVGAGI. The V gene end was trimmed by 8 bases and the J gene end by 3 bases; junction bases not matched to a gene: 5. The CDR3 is CASGRGDHTGELFF. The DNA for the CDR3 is TGTGCCAGCGGGCGGGGGGACCACACCGGGGAGCTGTTTTTT.

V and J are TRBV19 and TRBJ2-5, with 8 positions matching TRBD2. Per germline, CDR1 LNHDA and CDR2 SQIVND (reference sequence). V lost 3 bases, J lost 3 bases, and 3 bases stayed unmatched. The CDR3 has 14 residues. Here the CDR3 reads CASSMGREEETQYF. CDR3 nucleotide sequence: TGTGCCAGTAGTATGGGGCGGGAGGAAGAGACCCAGTACTTC.

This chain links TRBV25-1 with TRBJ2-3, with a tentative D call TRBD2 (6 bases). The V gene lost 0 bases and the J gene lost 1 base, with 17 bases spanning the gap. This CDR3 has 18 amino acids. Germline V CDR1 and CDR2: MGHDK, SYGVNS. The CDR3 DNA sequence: TGTGCCAGCAGTGAATATGTAGGAGGGCTTGGGGGCACAGATACGCAGTATTTT. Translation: CASSEYVGGLGGTDTQYF.

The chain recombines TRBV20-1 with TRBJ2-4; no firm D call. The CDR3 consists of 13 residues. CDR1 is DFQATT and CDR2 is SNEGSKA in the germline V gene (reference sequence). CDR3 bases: TGCAGGGTTAGTCCCCTAGCCAAAAACATTCAGTACTTC. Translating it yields CRVSPLAKNIQYF.

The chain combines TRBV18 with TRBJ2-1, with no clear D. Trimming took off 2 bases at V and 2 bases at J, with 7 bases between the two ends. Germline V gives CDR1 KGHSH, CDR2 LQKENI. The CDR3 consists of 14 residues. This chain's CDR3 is CASSPSETYNEQFF. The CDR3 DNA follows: TGTGCCAGCTCACCAAGCGAAACCTACAATGAGCAGTTCTTC.

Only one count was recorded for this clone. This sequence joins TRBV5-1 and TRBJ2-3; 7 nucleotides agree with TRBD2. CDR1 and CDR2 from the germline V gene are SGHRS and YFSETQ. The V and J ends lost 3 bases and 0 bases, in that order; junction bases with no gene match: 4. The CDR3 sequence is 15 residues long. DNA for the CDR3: TGCGCCAGCAGCTCGTCTAGCGGCAGCACAGATACGCAGTATTTT. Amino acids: CASSSSSGSTDTQYF.

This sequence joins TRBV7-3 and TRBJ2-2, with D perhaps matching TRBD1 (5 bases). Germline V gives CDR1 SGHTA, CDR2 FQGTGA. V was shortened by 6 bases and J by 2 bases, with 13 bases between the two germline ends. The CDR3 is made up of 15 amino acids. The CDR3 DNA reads TGTGCCAGCAGTCAGGGATTTGGTAACACCGGGGAGCTGTTTTTT. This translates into CASSQGFGNTGELFF. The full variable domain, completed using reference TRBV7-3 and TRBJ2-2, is GAGVSQTPSNKVTEKGKYVELRCDPISGHTALYWYRQSLGQGPEFLIYFQGTGAADDSGLPNDRFFAVRPEGSVSTLKIQRTERGDSAVYLCASSQGFGNTGELFFGEGSRLTVL.

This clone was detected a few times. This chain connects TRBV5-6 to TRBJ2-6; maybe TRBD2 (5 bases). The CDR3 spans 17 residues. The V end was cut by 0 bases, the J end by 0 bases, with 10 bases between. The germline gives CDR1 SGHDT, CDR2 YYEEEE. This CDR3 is CASSLVAGSSGANVLTF. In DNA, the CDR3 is TGTGCCAGCAGCTTGGTGGCGGGCAGCTCTGGGGCCAACGTCCTGACTTTC.